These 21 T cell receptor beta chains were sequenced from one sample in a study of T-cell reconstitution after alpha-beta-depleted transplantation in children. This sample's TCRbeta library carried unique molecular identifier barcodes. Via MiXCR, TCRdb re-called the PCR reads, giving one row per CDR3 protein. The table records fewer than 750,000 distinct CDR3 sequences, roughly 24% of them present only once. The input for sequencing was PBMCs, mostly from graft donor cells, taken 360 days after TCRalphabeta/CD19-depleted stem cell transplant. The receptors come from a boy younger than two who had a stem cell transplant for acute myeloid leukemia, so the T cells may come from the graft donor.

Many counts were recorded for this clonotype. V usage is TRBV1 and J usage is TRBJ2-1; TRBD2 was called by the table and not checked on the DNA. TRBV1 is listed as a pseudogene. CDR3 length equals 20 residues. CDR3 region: CTSSQLKRDLSGGPRNEQFF. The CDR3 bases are TGCACCAGCAGCCAGTTAAAAAGGGACCTTAGCGGGGGCCCCCGGAATGAGCAGTTCTTC.

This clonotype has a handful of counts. CDR3 coding DNA: TGTGCCATCAGTGATCAAAGGACAGCAAGCTATGGCTACACCTTC. Its protein is CAISDQRTASYGYTF. The rearrangement links TRBV10-3 to TRBJ1-2; TRBD1 is a possible D gene (6 bases). V lost 3 bases and J lost 4, with 15 bases in between. There are 15 residues in the CDR3. Germline V gene data show CDR1 as ENHRY and CDR2 as SYGVKD.

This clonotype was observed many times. Here the CDR3 DNA reads TGTGCCAGCAGCTTAGCCTCCCCGGGACAGGGTTACAATGAGCAGTTCTTC. Translation gives CASSLASPGQGYNEQFF. V and J are TRBV7-2 and TRBJ2-1, with 9 bases lining up with TRBD1. Germline loops: CDR1 SGHTA, CDR2 FQGNSA. The V gene end was trimmed by 0 bases and the J gene end by 4 bases; junction bases not matched to a gene: 7. The CDR3 covers 17 residues.

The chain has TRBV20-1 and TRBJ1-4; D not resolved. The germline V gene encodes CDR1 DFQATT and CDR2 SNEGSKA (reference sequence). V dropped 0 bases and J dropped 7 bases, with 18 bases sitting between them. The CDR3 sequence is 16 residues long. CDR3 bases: TGCAGTGCTAGAGATCAAAAGGTGACTCCCGGTGAAAAACTGTTTTTT. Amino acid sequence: CSARDQKVTPGEKLFF.

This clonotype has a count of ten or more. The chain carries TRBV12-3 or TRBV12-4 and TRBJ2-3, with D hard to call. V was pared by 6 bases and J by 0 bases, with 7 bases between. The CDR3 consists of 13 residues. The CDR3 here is CASSRWSTDTQYF. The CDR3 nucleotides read TGTGCCAGCAGCCGTTGGAGCACAGATACGCAGTATTTT.

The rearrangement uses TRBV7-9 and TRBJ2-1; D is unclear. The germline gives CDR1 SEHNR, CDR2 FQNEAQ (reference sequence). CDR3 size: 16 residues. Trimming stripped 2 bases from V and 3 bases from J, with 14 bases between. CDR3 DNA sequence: TGTGCCAGCAGCTTAAAAGGATCTCTAATCTACAATGAGCAGTTCTTC. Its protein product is CASSLKGSLIYNEQFF.

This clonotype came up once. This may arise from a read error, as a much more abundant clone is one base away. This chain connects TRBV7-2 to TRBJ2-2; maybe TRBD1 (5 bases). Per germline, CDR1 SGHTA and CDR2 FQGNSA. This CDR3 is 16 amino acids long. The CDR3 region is CVSSLGVSTYTGELFF. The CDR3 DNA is TGTGTCAGCAGCTTAGGGGTGTCTACCTACACCGGGGAGCTGTTTTTT.

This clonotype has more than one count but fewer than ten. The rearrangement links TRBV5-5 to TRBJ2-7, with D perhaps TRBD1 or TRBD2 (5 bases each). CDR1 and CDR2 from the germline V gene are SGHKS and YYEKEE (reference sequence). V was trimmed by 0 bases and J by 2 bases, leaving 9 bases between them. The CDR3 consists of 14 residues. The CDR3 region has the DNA TGTGCCAGCAGCTTGGATAGGGGACCCTACGAGCAGTACTTC. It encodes CASSLDRGPYEQYF.

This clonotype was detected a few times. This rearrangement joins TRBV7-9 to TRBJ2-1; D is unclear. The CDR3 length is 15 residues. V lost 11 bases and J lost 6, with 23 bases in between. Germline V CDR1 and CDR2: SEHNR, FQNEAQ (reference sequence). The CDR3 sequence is CAGGLKGSTGNEQFF. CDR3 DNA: TGTGCCGGCGGCCTCAAGGGCAGCACGGGCAATGAGCAGTTCTTC.

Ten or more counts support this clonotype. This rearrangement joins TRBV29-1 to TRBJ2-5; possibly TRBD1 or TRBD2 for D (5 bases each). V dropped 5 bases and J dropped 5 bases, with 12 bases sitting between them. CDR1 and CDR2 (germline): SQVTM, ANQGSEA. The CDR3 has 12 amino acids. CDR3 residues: CSVRGPGETQYF. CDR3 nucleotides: TGCAGCGTTCGGGGACCCGGGGAGACCCAGTACTTC.

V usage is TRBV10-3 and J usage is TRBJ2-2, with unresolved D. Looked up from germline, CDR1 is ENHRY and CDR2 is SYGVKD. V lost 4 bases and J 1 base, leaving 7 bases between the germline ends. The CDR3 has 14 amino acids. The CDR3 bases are TGTGCCATCAGTGCGCAACAGAACACCGGGGAGCTGTTTTTT. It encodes CAISAQQNTGELFF.

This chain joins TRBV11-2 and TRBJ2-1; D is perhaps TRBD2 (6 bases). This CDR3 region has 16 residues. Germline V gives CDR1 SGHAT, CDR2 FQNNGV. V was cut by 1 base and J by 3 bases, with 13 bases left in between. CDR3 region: CASSLVWGEDYNEQFF. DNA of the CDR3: TGTGCCAGCAGCTTAGTCTGGGGGGAAGACTACAATGAGCAGTTCTTC.

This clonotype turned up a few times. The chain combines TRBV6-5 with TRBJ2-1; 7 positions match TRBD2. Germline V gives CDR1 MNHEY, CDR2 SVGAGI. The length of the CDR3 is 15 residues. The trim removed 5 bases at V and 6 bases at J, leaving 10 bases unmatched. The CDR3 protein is CASSNGGSRVNEQFF. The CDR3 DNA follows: TGTGCCAGCAGTAACGGGGGGAGTAGGGTCAATGAGCAGTTCTTC.

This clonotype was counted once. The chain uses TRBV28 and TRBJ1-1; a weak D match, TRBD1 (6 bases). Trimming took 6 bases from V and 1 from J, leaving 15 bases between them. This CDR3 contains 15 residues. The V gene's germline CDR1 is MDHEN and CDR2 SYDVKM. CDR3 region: CASSRRTASNTEAFF. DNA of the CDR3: TGTGCCAGCAGCCGACGGACAGCCTCGAACACTGAAGCTTTCTTT.

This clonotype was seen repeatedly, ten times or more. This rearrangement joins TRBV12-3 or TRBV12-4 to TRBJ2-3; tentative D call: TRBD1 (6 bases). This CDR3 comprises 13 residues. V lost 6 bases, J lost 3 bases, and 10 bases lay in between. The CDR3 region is CASSLTGTDTQYF. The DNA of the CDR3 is TGTGCCAGCAGCCTGACAGGAACAGATACGCAGTATTTT.

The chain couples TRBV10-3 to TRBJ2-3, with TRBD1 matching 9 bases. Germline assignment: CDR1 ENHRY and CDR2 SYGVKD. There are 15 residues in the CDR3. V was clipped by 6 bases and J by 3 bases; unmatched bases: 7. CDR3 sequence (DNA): TGTGCCATCAGAAGGGGACAGGGCGGGACAGATACGCAGTATTTT. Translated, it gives CAIRRGQGGTDTQYF.

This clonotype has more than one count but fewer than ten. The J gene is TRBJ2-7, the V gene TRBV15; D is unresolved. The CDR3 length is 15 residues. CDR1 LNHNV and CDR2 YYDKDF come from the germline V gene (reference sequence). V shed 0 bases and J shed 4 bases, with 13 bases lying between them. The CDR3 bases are TGTGCCACCAGCAGAGATACCGGAGTAGTTTACGAGCAGTACTTC. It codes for CATSRDTGVVYEQYF.

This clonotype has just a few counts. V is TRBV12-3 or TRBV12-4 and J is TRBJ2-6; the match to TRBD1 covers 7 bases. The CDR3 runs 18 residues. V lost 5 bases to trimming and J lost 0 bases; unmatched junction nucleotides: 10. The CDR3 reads CASSPRQGSLSGANVLTF. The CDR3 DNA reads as TGTGCCAGCAGTCCTCGACAGGGCTCCCTCTCTGGGGCCAACGTCCTGACTTTC.

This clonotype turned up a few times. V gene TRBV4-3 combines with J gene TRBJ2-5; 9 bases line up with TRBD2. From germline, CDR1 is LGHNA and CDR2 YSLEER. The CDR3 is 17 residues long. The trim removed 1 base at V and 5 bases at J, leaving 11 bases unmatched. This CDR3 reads CASSQGSSGGPRETQYF. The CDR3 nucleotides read TGCGCCAGCAGCCAAGGGAGTAGCGGGGGCCCTCGGGAGACCCAGTACTTC.

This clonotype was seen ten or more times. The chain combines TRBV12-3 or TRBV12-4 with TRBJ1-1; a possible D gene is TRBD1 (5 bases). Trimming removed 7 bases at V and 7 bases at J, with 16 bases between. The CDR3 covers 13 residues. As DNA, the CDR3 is TGTGCCAGCACCCCGAATCCGGGGGTTGAAGCTTTCTTT. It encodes CASTPNPGVEAFF.

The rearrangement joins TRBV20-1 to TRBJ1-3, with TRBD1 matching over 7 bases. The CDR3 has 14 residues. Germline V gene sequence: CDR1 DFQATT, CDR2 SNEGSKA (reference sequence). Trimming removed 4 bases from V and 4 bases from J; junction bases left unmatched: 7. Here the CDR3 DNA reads TGCAGTGCTAAGACAGGGTTCGTCGGAAACACCATATATTTT. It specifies CSAKTGFVGNTIYF.